The rows below give T cell receptor beta chains drawn from one sample of a study of T cell repertoires and HLA-DP antigens. Antigen specificity for these receptors is unknown. Only in-frame clones appear in the TCRdb table, and some are missing; sequencing was by immunoSEQ multiplex PCR. Here the sample spans fewer than 75,000 clones, around 77% being singletons. The sequencing input was CD4+ T cells from PBMCs. The receptor set was obtained from a man aged 55-75 years in good health and CMV-seronegative. Each CDR3 is given without its conserved first and last residue. A D gene is named only where the DNA matches it firmly.

d_call: TRBD2; j_call: TRBJ2-2; v_call: TRBV9; cdr3_aa: ASSVDPSGNTGELF
d_call: .; j_call: TRBJ1-4; v_call: TRBV19; cdr3_aa: ASSPRTTNEKLF
d_call: .; j_call: TRBJ1-6; v_call: TRBV6-1; cdr3_aa: ASSEGQRSLH
d_call: .; j_call: TRBJ1-2; v_call: TRBV6-5; cdr3_aa: ASSYSNRERNGYT
d_call: .; j_call: TRBJ1-1; v_call: TRBV9; cdr3_aa: ASSSGTPNTEAF
d_call: .; j_call: TRBJ1-1; v_call: TRBV11-2; cdr3_aa: ASSLQGNTEAF
d_call: .; j_call: TRBJ2-4; v_call: TRBV19; cdr3_aa: ASSMEAVKNIQY
d_call: .; j_call: TRBJ2-2; v_call: TRBV6-6; cdr3_aa: ASRPTGEEGTGELF
d_call: .; j_call: TRBJ2-6; v_call: TRBV28; cdr3_aa: ASSFNEASGANVLT
d_call: .; j_call: TRBJ2-3; v_call: TRBV19; cdr3_aa: ASSITGTDTQY
d_call: .; j_call: TRBJ1-5; v_call: TRBV6-5; cdr3_aa: ASSSLTDSNQPQH
d_call: .; j_call: TRBJ1-4; v_call: TRBV5-6; cdr3_aa: ASSKRQPNEKLF
d_call: TRBD1; j_call: TRBJ2-5; v_call: TRBV15; cdr3_aa: ATSNRDRGGETQY
d_call: .; j_call: TRBJ2-5; v_call: TRBV4-3; cdr3_aa: ASSPGDPLALQETQY
d_call: TRBD1; j_call: TRBJ1-4; v_call: TRBV7-9; cdr3_aa: ASSWTGAGGEKLF
d_call: .; j_call: TRBJ2-5; v_call: TRBV10-3; cdr3_aa: AISVSGRQETQY
d_call: .; j_call: TRBJ1-2; v_call: TRBV29-1; cdr3_aa: SGDTAFDGYT
d_call: .; j_call: TRBJ2-1; v_call: TRBV19; cdr3_aa: ASGREFHEQF
d_call: TRBD2; j_call: TRBJ2-3; v_call: TRBV7-2; cdr3_aa: ASSFILAGSTDTQY
d_call: TRBD1; j_call: TRBJ1-3; v_call: TRBV6-1; cdr3_aa: ASMNGGQGNTIY
d_call: TRBD1; j_call: TRBJ2-5; v_call: TRBV30; cdr3_aa: AWSAGTVQETQY
d_call: TRBD1; j_call: TRBJ1-1; v_call: TRBV27; cdr3_aa: ASSFGTGVNTEAF